These 32 T cell receptor beta chains originate from one sample sequenced in a study of identical twins. MiXCR, applied by TCRdb to the 5' RACE reads, yields one record per CDR3 protein. The table has 100,000 or so distinct CDR3 sequences, about 6.1% seen once. The sample comprised memory T cells sorted from blood. The receptors originated from a woman aged 45-65 years in good health.

This clonotype has a handful of counts. The V and J genes are TRBV2 and TRBJ2-2; 7 positions match TRBD1. With V trimmed by 6 bases and J by 4 bases, 8 bases remained unmatched. Germline V gene sequence: CDR1 SNHLY, CDR2 FYNNEI. This CDR3 has 15 residues. The CDR3 region is CASRRQGSSTGELFF. CDR3 nucleotide sequence: TGTGCCAGCAGGAGACAGGGTTCCTCCACCGGGGAGCTGTTTTTT.

This clonotype was counted many times. The CDR3: CASSLKLGPDTDTQYF. Written as DNA, the CDR3 is TGCGCCAGCAGCTTAAAGCTGGGACCAGACACAGATACGCAGTATTTT. The chain uses TRBV5-1 and TRBJ2-3; D possibly matches TRBD1 or TRBD2 (5 bases each). Trimming removed 2 bases from V and 2 bases from J, with 15 bases in between. Germline CDR1 is SGHRS and CDR2 is YFSETQ. The CDR3 totals 16 residues.

There are a few counts of this clonotype. The chain is built from TRBV7-2 and TRBJ2-7; perhaps TRBD1 as D (5 bases). The germline CDR1 and CDR2 sequences are SGHTA and FQGNSA. The CDR3 is 15 amino acids. The germline V and J ends were trimmed by 1 base and 1 base, with 11 bases remaining between them. The CDR3 loop is CASSLGAGPSYEQYF. DNA of the CDR3: TGTGCCAGCAGCTTAGGTGCAGGGCCGTCCTACGAGCAGTACTTC.

At least ten counts were recorded for this clonotype. The rearrangement uses TRBV2 and TRBJ2-2, with 8 positions matching TRBD2. The germline V gene has CDR1 SNHLY and CDR2 FYNNEI. Losses at the gene ends were 5 bases for V and 4 bases for J; bases not matched to a gene: 6. The CDR3 has 15 residues. CDR3 sequence: CASSKTSGITGELFF. DNA of the CDR3: TGTGCCAGCAGTAAAACTAGCGGAATCACCGGGGAGCTGTTTTTT. The full variable domain, its missing parts supplied by reference TRBV2 and TRBJ2-2, is EPEVTQTPSHQVTQMGQEVILRCVPISNHLYFYWYRQILGQKVEFLVSFYNNEISEKSEIFDDQFSVERPDGSNFTLKIRSTKLEDSAMYFCASSKTSGITGELFFGEGSRLTVL.

This clonotype was seen ten or more times. The genes are TRBV25-1 and TRBJ2-3; unclear D gene. Trimming pared 6 bases from V and 2 bases from J, leaving 15 bases between. Per the germline V gene, CDR1 is MGHDK and CDR2 is SYGVNS. The CDR3 contains 15 residues. CDR3 sequence (DNA): TGTGCCAGCAGCGCTTCTCTAGTTGTCACAGATACGCAGTATTTT. Its protein product is CASSASLVVTDTQYF.

This clonotype was detected ten times or more. V and J are TRBV29-1 and TRBJ2-5; 11 bases fit TRBD1. After removal of 6 bases from V and 4 bases from J, the junction contained 7 bases not matched to a gene. CDR3 length: 14 amino acids. Per the germline V gene, CDR1 is SQVTM and CDR2 is ANQGSEA. The CDR3 DNA sequence: TGCAGCGTGACCCCCGGGACAGGGGGAGAGACCCAGTACTTC. Its translation is CSVTPGTGGETQYF.

This clonotype was observed a handful of times. The V gene is TRBV10-3, the J gene TRBJ1-2; 8 nucleotides match TRBD1. Trimming cost V 1 base and J 7 bases; bases outside gene matches: 2. Germline lookup yields CDR1 ENHRY and CDR2 SYGVKD. The CDR3 totals 13 residues. The CDR3 nucleotides read TGTGCCATCAGTGAGTTGGACAGGGTTGGCTACACCTTC. Translating it yields CAISELDRVGYTF.

The chain employs TRBV6-5 and TRBJ2-2, with TRBD2 matching over 8 bases. With 5 bases clipped from V and 6 bases from J, the junction kept 5 bases outside the gene matches. CDR1 is MNHEY, CDR2 SVGAGI, per germline. This CDR3 comprises 14 residues. The CDR3 nucleotides read TGTGCCAGCAGTGACCGAGCGGGAGCCGGGGAGCTGTTTTTT. Translated: CASSDRAGAGELFF.

Many counts were recorded for this clonotype. The chain carries TRBV19 and TRBJ2-5; tentative D call: TRBD1 (5 bases). CDR3 size: 14 residues. The germline V gene has CDR1 LNHDA and CDR2 SQIVND (reference sequence). Trimming removed 1 base at V and 4 bases at J, with 10 bases between. CDR3 nucleotides: TGTGCCAGTAGTATAGGGGGCAACCGAGAGACCCAGTACTTC. It yields the protein CASSIGGNRETQYF.

In this sample, this clonotype turned up many times. The rearrangement joins TRBV5-1 to TRBJ2-3, with D uncertain. The V gene lost 5 bases and the J gene lost 0 bases, with 4 bases spanning the gap. This CDR3 spans 12 amino acids. Germline CDR1 reads SGHRS; CDR2 reads YFSETQ. The CDR3 loop reads CASRVSTDTQYF. CDR3 coding DNA: TGCGCCAGCAGGGTTAGCACAGATACGCAGTATTTT.

The CDR3 loop reads CASTTNGGTQETQYF. The CDR3 DNA reads as TGCGCCAGCACCACGAACGGCGGGACCCAAGAGACCCAGTACTTC. The chain has TRBV5-1 and TRBJ2-5, with D perhaps matching TRBD2 (6 bases). This CDR3 has 15 residues. The V gene's germline CDR1 is SGHRS and CDR2 YFSETQ. V was clipped by 6 bases and J by 1 base, with 16 bases between them.

This clonotype appeared many times. This sequence joins TRBV5-1 and TRBJ2-1; TRBD2 matches 14 bases. Germline V gene lookup returns CDR1 SGHRS and CDR2 YFSETQ. This CDR3 spans 15 amino acids. V lost 4 bases and J lost 9; bases outside the gene matches: 6. The CDR3 sequence: CASSLGLAGEPEQFF. The DNA for the CDR3 is TGCGCCAGCAGCCTGGGACTAGCGGGAGAGCCTGAGCAGTTCTTC.

This clonotype was observed at least ten times. This chain uses TRBV3-1 with TRBJ1-1, with D maybe TRBD1 (6 bases). CDR3 length: 14 residues. V was shortened by 3 bases and J by 2 bases, with 10 bases between the two germline ends. Germline CDR1 LGHDT, CDR2 YNNKEL (reference sequence). CDR3: CASSQNRVNTEAFF. CDR3 bases: TGTGCCAGCAGCCAGAACAGGGTAAACACTGAAGCTTTCTTT.

Many counts were recorded for this clonotype. The rearrangement links TRBV28 to TRBJ1-4; a possible D gene is TRBD1 (6 bases). CDR1 MDHEN and CDR2 SYDVKM come from the germline V gene. V was clipped by 6 bases and J by 0 bases, with 11 bases between them. This CDR3 has 15 amino acids. The CDR3 nucleotides are TGTGCCAGCAGAGTACAGGGCACAACTAATGAAAAACTGTTTTTT. Residues: CASRVQGTTNEKLFF.

The table lists this clonotype with many counts. This chain connects TRBV7-9 to TRBJ1-1, with D hard to call. V was clipped by 3 bases and J by 1 base, with 6 bases between them. The CDR3 is made up of 13 amino acids. CDR1 and CDR2 (germline): SEHNR, FQNEAQ (reference sequence). In DNA form, the CDR3 reads TGTGCCAGCAGCTTCGAAGGGAACACTGAAGCTTTCTTT. Amino acids: CASSFEGNTEAFF.

The V and J genes are TRBV10-3 and TRBJ2-7; a possible D gene is TRBD1 (5 bases). The CDR3 has 14 amino acids. V gave up 8 bases and J gave up 6 bases, with 20 bases separating them. Looked up from germline, CDR1 is ENHRY and CDR2 is SYGVKD. CDR3 sequence reads: CAIRLNQGRGEQYF. The CDR3 DNA sequence: TGTGCCATCCGACTGAATCAGGGAAGGGGCGAGCAGTACTTC.

This clonotype has at least ten counts. V usage is TRBV29-1 and J usage is TRBJ2-7; D unclear. Germline V gene sequence: CDR1 SQVTM, CDR2 ANQGSEA. Between the trimmed V and J ends, which lost 4 bases and 5 bases, there was a span of 12 bases. The CDR3 spans 12 residues. CDR3 bases: TGCAGCGTTGGGTCCGGTCTCGACGAGCAGTACTTC. Translated, it gives CSVGSGLDEQYF.

This clonotype was counted many times. This chain links TRBV6-4 with TRBJ1-2; TRBD1 might be the D (6 bases). V shed 4 bases and J shed 2 bases, with 11 bases lying between them. The CDR3 has 14 amino acids. The germline CDR1 and CDR2 sequences are MRHNA and SNTAGT. This CDR3 is CASSAAGTNYGYTF. The CDR3, as DNA: TGTGCCAGCAGTGCGGCCGGGACAAACTATGGCTACACCTTC.

This clonotype came up many times. The V call is TRBV12-3 or TRBV12-4, the J call TRBJ1-5; weak D call: TRBD1 (5 bases). V lost 6 bases, J lost 4 bases, and 13 bases lay in between. The CDR3 runs to 14 residues. CDR3 region: CASSPGLSNQPQHF. The CDR3, as DNA: TGTGCCAGCAGCCCGGGACTAAGTAATCAGCCCCAGCATTTT.

Ten or more counts support this clonotype. The J gene is TRBJ2-1, the V gene TRBV7-9; D gene ambiguous. Germline-derived CDR1 and CDR2 are SEHNR and FQNEAQ (reference sequence). V was trimmed by 1 base and J by 4 bases, leaving 11 bases between them. There are 15 residues in the CDR3. CDR3 protein: CASSLDSGRYNEQFF. The CDR3 bases are TGTGCCAGCAGCTTAGACAGTGGCCGTTACAATGAGCAGTTCTTC.

At least ten counts were recorded for this clonotype. The chain uses TRBV12-3 or TRBV12-4 and TRBJ2-3; TRBD2 matches at 13 bases. The CDR3 runs to 17 residues. J lost 3 bases, V lost 4 bases, and 7 bases had no gene match. CDR3 nucleotides: TGTGCCAGCAGTTCCACACTAGCGGGAGGGGGTACAGATACGCAGTATTTT. It is translated as CASSSTLAGGGTDTQYF.

This clonotype was counted many times. The rearrangement uses TRBV20-1 and TRBJ2-1; D is uncertain. Germline V CDR1 and CDR2: DFQATT, SNEGSKA (reference sequence). The CDR3 is 15 residues long. Between the trimmed V and J ends, which lost 0 bases and 4 bases, there was a span of 13 bases. CDR3 amino acids: CSARDLAVGYNEQFF. The CDR3 DNA follows: TGCAGTGCTAGAGATCTGGCGGTCGGGTACAATGAGCAGTTCTTC.

This clonotype was seen repeatedly, ten times or more. The chain joins TRBV4-1 to TRBJ2-3; 7 nucleotides align to TRBD2. The CDR3 covers 16 residues. Per the germline V gene, CDR1 is MGHRA and CDR2 is YSYEKL. V dropped 4 bases and J dropped 5; count of bases not matched to a gene: 12. CDR3 residues: CASSPEVAGFGDTQYF. Here the CDR3 DNA reads TGCGCCAGCAGCCCAGAGGTAGCGGGTTTTGGAGATACGCAGTATTTT.

This clonotype has more than one count but fewer than ten. One base away lies a much larger clone, so this may be a sequencing read error. The CDR3 DNA sequence: TGTGCCAGCAGCTTAGACCATTGGGCTGGGTACTTC. It yields the protein CASSLDHWAGYF. The J gene is TRBJ2-7, the V gene TRBV7-2, with unresolved D. Trimming removed 1 base at V and 12 bases at J, with 13 bases between. This CDR3 contains 12 residues. Germline V gene sequence: CDR1 SGHTA, CDR2 FQGNSA.

This clonotype was counted only a few times. The chain has TRBV11-2 and TRBJ2-1, with no clear D. Germline CDR1 and CDR2: SGHAT and FQNNGV. Trimming shortened V by 0 bases and J by 5 bases, and 14 bases separated the two germline ends. The CDR3 totals 16 residues. CDR3 DNA: TGTGCCAGCAGCTTAGATCAGGCCTACCCCCACAATGAGCAGTTCTTC. This sequence encodes CASSLDQAYPHNEQFF.

A remark on this clonotype: This may be a read error: a much more frequent sequence differs by one nucleotide. The chain employs TRBV18 and TRBJ2-7; D is perhaps TRBD2 (5 bases). CDR3 size: 13 residues. Germline assignment: CDR1 KGHSH and CDR2 LQKENI. The CDR3 spells CSSSPISGGEQYF. The CDR3 coding sequence is TGTTCCAGCTCACCGATAAGCGGTGGCGAGCAGTACTTC. The variable domain in full, completed from reference TRBV18 and TRBJ2-7, reads NAGVMQNPRHLVRRRGQEARLRCSPMKGHSHVYWYRQLPEEGLKFMVYLQKENIIDESGMPKERFSAEFPKEGPSILRIQQVVRGDSAAYFCSSSPISGGEQYFGPGTRLTVT.

The chain is built from TRBV10-2 and TRBJ2-1; D may correspond to TRBD1 or TRBD2 (5 bases each). The CDR3 totals 15 residues. From germline, CDR1 is WSHSY and CDR2 SAAADI. Trimming shortened V by 6 bases and J by 4 bases, and 16 bases separated the two germline ends. This CDR3 reads CASSPLEGSYNEQFF. The CDR3 DNA reads as TGCGCCAGCAGCCCTTTAGAGGGGTCTTACAATGAGCAGTTCTTC.

This clonotype was observed many times. The chain combines TRBV10-3 with TRBJ2-7; 10 bases align to TRBD1. The CDR3 covers 17 residues. Losses at the gene ends were 6 bases for V and 2 bases for J; bases not matched to a gene: 13. From germline, CDR1 is ENHRY and CDR2 SYGVKD. DNA of the CDR3: TGTGCCATCAGAAAGACAGGGGGCGACCCTTTTGCCTACGAGCAGTACTTC. Protein sequence: CAIRKTGGDPFAYEQYF.

At least ten counts were recorded for this clonotype. This sequence joins TRBV6-5 and TRBJ1-2; D may be TRBD1 (6 bases). CDR3 size: 13 residues. Trimming removed 6 bases from V and 4 bases from J, with 12 bases in between. Germline assignment: CDR1 MNHEY and CDR2 SVGAGI. As DNA, the CDR3 is TGTGCCAGCAGCCCCGGACAGATCTATGGCTACACCTTC. As protein: CASSPGQIYGYTF.

This clonotype was counted many times. This rearrangement joins TRBV5-1 to TRBJ2-1, with D hard to call. The CDR3 length is 13 residues. CDR1 and CDR2 from the germline V gene are SGHRS and YFSETQ. Trimming removed 7 bases at V and 5 bases at J, with 13 bases between. The CDR3 loop is CASALAENNEQFF. For the CDR3, the DNA is TGCGCCAGCGCGCTGGCGGAAAACAATGAGCAGTTCTTC.

This clonotype came up a few times. J is TRBJ2-2 and V is TRBV10-2; 9 positions agree with TRBD2. The trim removed 4 bases at V and 7 bases at J, leaving 10 bases unmatched. Germline CDR1 and CDR2: WSHSY and SAAADI. The CDR3 is 16 residues long. The CDR3 DNA follows: TGCGCCAGCAGTGTATTAAGCGGGAGGATCGGCGGGGAGCTGTTTTTT. Encoded protein: CASSVLSGRIGGELFF.

This clonotype was seen a handful of times. The V call is TRBV3-1, the J call TRBJ2-2; D is tentatively TRBD1 or TRBD2 (5 bases each). The CDR3 sequence is 17 residues long. V lost 4 bases and J 2 bases, leaving 17 bases between the germline ends. Germline V CDR1 and CDR2: LGHDT, YNNKEL (reference sequence). The DNA for the CDR3 is TGTGCCAGCAGCCTCGAAGCGGCAGGGCCTAACACCGGGGAGCTGTTTTTT. Its protein product is CASSLEAAGPNTGELFF.